These 8 T cell receptor beta chains share one sample of origin, sequenced in a study of blood T cell repertoires in COVID-19. Assay: immunoSEQ multiplex PCR; the TCRdb copy retains only in-frame clones and omits some. Of approximately 100,000 clones listed, 65% to 75% are singletons. Sequenced input: peripheral blood. These receptors originate from a human donor with acute or convalescent COVID-19. The donor label of this sample is uncertain.

V usage is TRBV3-1 (or the pseudogene TRBV3-2) and J usage is TRBJ2-5; 10 bases agree with TRBD2. This CDR3 has 16 amino acids. Germline V gene lookup returns CDR1 LGHDT and CDR2 YNNKEL (reference sequence). Trimming removed 4 bases from V and 1 base from J; junction bases left unmatched: 6. The CDR3 nucleotides are TGTGCCAGCAGCCGGGCTAGCGGGGGCCCCCAAGAGACCCAGTACTTC. This gives the protein CASSRASGGPQETQYF.

The V and J genes are TRBV6-5 and TRBJ2-5; 11 bases are shared with TRBD1. The CDR3 totals 15 residues. The V gene end was trimmed by 8 bases and the J gene end by 6 bases; junction bases not matched to a gene: 11. The germline CDR1 and CDR2 sequences are MNHEY and SVGAGI. The CDR3 loop is CASGAPDRGRKTQYF. In DNA form, the CDR3 reads TGTGCCAGCGGAGCGCCGGACAGGGGGCGGAAGACCCAGTACTTC.

The chain employs TRBV15 and TRBJ2-1, with a tentative D call TRBD2 (6 bases). The germline V gene has CDR1 LNHNV and CDR2 YYDKDF (reference sequence). V gave up 1 base and J gave up 2 bases, with 9 bases separating them. This CDR3 has 15 amino acids. The CDR3 loop reads CATSRVGEAYNEQFF. The CDR3 bases are TGTGCCACCAGCAGAGTCGGGGAGGCCTACAATGAGCAGTTCTTC.

The genes are TRBV18 and TRBJ2-5, with a tentative D call TRBD1 (6 bases). V lost 2 bases and J 1 base, leaving 14 bases between the germline ends. Germline values: CDR1 KGHSH, CDR2 LQKENI. The CDR3 consists of 16 residues. The DNA for the CDR3 is TGTGCCAGCTCACCAGCACAGGGCAGACTCCAAGAGACCCAGTACTTC. Protein: CASSPAQGRLQETQYF.

J is TRBJ2-3 and V is TRBV6-4; 7 bases align to TRBD1. Germline CDR1 MRHNA, CDR2 SNTAGT. The V segment lost 3 bases and the J segment 3 bases; nucleotides outside the gene matches: 3. CDR3 length: 14 amino acids. The CDR3 coding sequence is TGTGCCAGCAGTGAAGGGGGCGCAACAGATACGCAGTATTTT. Encoded protein: CASSEGGATDTQYF.

J is TRBJ1-1 and V is TRBV24-1; D unresolved. The CDR3 is 15 residues long. Germline V gene lookup returns CDR1 KGHDR and CDR2 SFDVKD. The V gene lost 3 bases and the J gene lost 1 base, with 11 bases spanning the gap. The CDR3 protein is CATSDSYSRNTEAFF. DNA of the CDR3: TGTGCCACCAGTGATAGTTATTCCAGGAACACTGAAGCTTTCTTT.

This rearrangement joins TRBV3-1 (or the pseudogene TRBV3-2) to TRBJ1-1; 7 bases match TRBD1. The ends lost 5 bases at V and 2 bases at J; junction bases unmatched: 14. The germline CDR1 and CDR2 sequences are LGHDT and YNNKEL (reference sequence). This CDR3 contains 17 residues. The CDR3 DNA is TGTGCCAGCAGCGATCTTTTAAAGGGGACAGCCAACACTGAAGCTTTCTTT. This translates into CASSDLLKGTANTEAFF.

The rearrangement links TRBV11-2 to TRBJ1-2, with unresolved D. Trimming removed 2 bases from V and 5 bases from J, with 9 bases in between. CDR3 length: 13 amino acids. CDR1 SGHAT and CDR2 FQNNGV come from the germline V gene. The CDR3 DNA reads as TGTGCCAGCAGCTTAAACAGTTTGTATGGCTACACCTTC. It encodes CASSLNSLYGYTF.